The source of this TCR beta chain is a study of OX40 agonist ivuxolimab in advanced cancers. The overall study: Ivuxolimab, which patients received intravenously every 2 weeks, was dosed at 0.01 to 10 mg/kg. Patients with prior anti-PD-1, anti-PD-L1 or anti-CTLA-4 therapy were eligible; about 41% had some.

Comments on this clone: Antigen specificity is unknown.

The method was immunoSEQ multiplex PCR; TCRdb's version includes in-frame clones alone and lacks a portion of them. This table holds fewer than 55,000 clones, roughly 84% found once. With 4 bases removed from V and 0 bases from J, the gap between germline ends came to 28 bases. From germline, CDR1 is SGHDN and CDR2 FVKESK. This CDR3 has 21 residues. Points from the study as a whole: Clonal expansion by week 6 occurred in CD4+ and CD8+ blood T cells (at 0.1 to 3.0 mg/kg).

The specimen was CD4+ or CD8+ T cells sorted from blood, collected in a trial of the OX40 agonist ivuxolimab. V and J are TRBV14 and TRBJ2-1; D may be TRBD1 (5 bases). The receptor was derived from an adult with an advanced solid tumor such as melanoma, head and neck, liver or kidney cancer. The CDR3 DNA sequence: TGTGCCAGCAGCCCGGGCCCTCTGAGACAGATTTTTAAAAGCTCCTACAATGAGCAGTTCTTC. As protein: CASSPGPLRQIFKSSYNEQFF.